This passage covers 8 T cell receptor beta chains from one sample sequenced in a study of blood T cell repertoires in COVID-19. Sequenced by immunoSEQ multiplex PCR; TCRdb stores in-frame clones only, minus some. The sample consists of roughly 200,000 clones, around 85% of them appearing once. The sample was peripheral blood. The receptors here all came from a man between 60 and 75 years old with acute or convalescent COVID-19.

The count of this clone is one. The chain employs TRBV6-5 and TRBJ1-2; maybe TRBD1 (6 bases). V lost 7 bases and J 7 bases, leaving 19 bases between the germline ends. The CDR3 contains 14 residues. The germline gives CDR1 MNHEY, CDR2 SVGAGI. The CDR3 DNA sequence: TGTGCCAGCACTTTCTCAGGGGCACCGGGTGGCTACACCTTC. It codes for CASTFSGAPGGYTF.

The chain couples TRBV7-9 to TRBJ2-1; D gene unclear. Germline assignment: CDR1 SEHNR and CDR2 FQNEAQ (reference sequence). V dropped 1 base and J dropped 4 bases, with 8 bases sitting between them. There are 14 residues in the CDR3. The CDR3 sequence is CASSLGQAYNEQFF. DNA of the CDR3: TGTGCCAGCAGCTTAGGCCAGGCGTACAATGAGCAGTTCTTC.

This clone was detected only a few times. This chain connects TRBV29-1 to TRBJ2-5; 10 bases align to TRBD2. Germline V gives CDR1 SQVTM, CDR2 ANQGSEA. The CDR3 loop spans 14 amino acids. V shed 2 bases, J shed 4 bases, and the junction held 4 bases outside the gene matches. The CDR3 region is CSVEKREGAETQYF. DNA for the CDR3: TGCAGCGTTGAAAAGCGGGAGGGGGCAGAGACCCAGTACTTC.

As concerns this clone: Within the sample, other DNA sequences also encode this same CDR3. The chain couples TRBV3-1 (or the pseudogene TRBV3-2) to TRBJ2-7, with a possible D match to TRBD2 (5 bases). Trimming removed 4 bases from V and 0 bases from J, with 10 bases in between. This CDR3 comprises 14 residues. Germline-derived CDR1 and CDR2 are LGHDT and YNNKEL (reference sequence). In DNA form, the CDR3 reads TGTGCCAGCAGCCCCTCGGGGAGCTCCTACGAGCAGTACTTC. It yields the protein CASSPSGSSYEQYF.

The chain joins TRBV9 to TRBJ1-4; 7 bases agree with TRBD1. The germline V gene encodes CDR1 SGDLS and CDR2 YYNGEE. The CDR3 is 16 amino acids. V dropped 4 bases and J dropped 0; count of bases not matched to a gene: 6. CDR3: CASSLDRVSTNEKLFF. In DNA form, the CDR3 reads TGTGCCAGCAGCCTCGACAGGGTATCAACTAATGAAAAACTGTTTTTT.

V usage is TRBV3-1 (or the pseudogene TRBV3-2) and J usage is TRBJ2-5, with 8 bases fitting TRBD2. This CDR3 is built from 13 residues. CDR1 is LGHDT, CDR2 YNNKEL, per germline (reference sequence). V dropped 6 bases and J dropped 4; count of bases not matched to a gene: 4. The CDR3 loop is CASRPGGGETQYF. CDR3 nucleotide sequence: TGTGCCAGCAGACCCGGGGGGGGAGAGACCCAGTACTTC.

The CDR3 DNA reads as TGTGCCAGCGGAGGGCGGGAGGGCCTCAAGACCCAGTACTTC. The encoded protein is CASGGREGLKTQYF. The chain couples TRBV28 to TRBJ2-5; TRBD2 matches at 9 bases. The V gene's germline CDR1 is MDHEN and CDR2 SYDVKM. The CDR3 totals 14 residues. V shed 8 bases and J 6 bases; nucleotides not matched to a gene: 10.

V gene TRBV6-5 combines with J gene TRBJ2-6; D remains unclear. The CDR3 is 15 residues long. V was shortened by 7 bases and J by 1 base, with 11 bases between the two germline ends. The germline CDR1 and CDR2 sequences are MNHEY and SVGAGI. The CDR3 spells CASNGSKSGANVLTF. The CDR3 DNA is TGTGCCAGCAACGGGTCCAAATCTGGGGCCAACGTCCTGACTTTC.